This TCR beta chain came from a study of T cells in Graves' hyperthyroidism and ophthalmopathy. Amplification of TCR beta CDR3 regions used RNA as the template. Initially, a first-round RT-PCR of the TCR CDR3 employed the HTBI primer set. A single record per CDR3 protein comes from TCRdb applying MiXCR to the multiplex PCR reads. The data hold 500,000 to 550,000 distinct CDR3 sequences, with about 20% observed a single time. This receptor was obtained from a man in his forties with Graves' ophthalmopathy. Input material: blood.

CDR3 amino acids: CASSYAVAGKNEQFF. CDR3 DNA sequence: TGTGCCAGCAGTTATGCGGTAGCGGGTAAGAATGAGCAGTTCTTC. The chain links TRBV6-5 to TRBJ2-1; TRBD2 aligns across 7 bases. Germline CDR1 MNHEY, CDR2 SVGAGI. The CDR3 is 15 amino acids. The ends lost 3 bases at V and 7 bases at J; junction bases unmatched: 9.